The present T cell receptor (beta chain) was sequenced within a study of T cell repertoires in cytomegalovirus infection. This clonotype was recorded a few times. TCRdb re-called the reads with MiXCR, one entry per CDR3 protein. The repertoire holds fewer than 550,000 distinct CDR3 sequences, roughly 31% seen once, with 12% to 15% in the top ten. The sample taken for sequencing was PBMCs. This clonotype was obtained from a human donor in good health (CMV status not recorded). Some clones in this sample may be carry-over from other donors' samples.

CDR3: CASSRRRDYGYTF. The CDR3 region has the DNA TGTGCCAGCAGCCGAAGAAGGGACTATGGCTACACCTTC. The chain is built from TRBV7-6 and TRBJ1-2; D ambiguous. CDR1 and CDR2 from the germline V gene are SGHVS and FNYEAQ. The V end lost 5 bases, the J end lost 3 bases, and 10 bases lay between the germline ends. This CDR3 spans 13 amino acids. The variable domain in full, completed from reference TRBV7-6 and TRBJ1-2, reads GAGVSQSPRYKVTKRGQDVALRCDPISGHVSLYWYRQALGQGPEFLTYFNYEAQQDKSGLPNDRFSAERPEGSISTLTIQRTEQRDSAMYRCASSRRRDYGYTFGSGTRLTVV.